The entry below gives a single T cell receptor (beta chain) sequence along with its context. What it binds is not known. Germline V CDR1 and CDR2: MNHEY, SMNVEV (reference sequence). V shed 3 bases and J shed 5 bases, with 8 bases lying between them. The CDR3 spans 13 residues. This sample is part of a study of T-cell reconstitution after alpha-beta-depleted transplantation in children. Study-wide findings and caveats: A year had passed since transplant, and T-cell counts and diversity by then came mostly from newly produced T cells. Reports say that about two months after transplant, the alpha-beta T cells came out of several hundred graft clones that had expanded. Several patients had high TCRbeta diversity at day 60; it came from surviving recipient T cells and thymic progenitors.

This sample's TCRbeta library carried unique molecular identifier barcodes. TCRdb analysed the PCR reads with MiXCR anew, one entry per CDR3 protein. The sample holds 350,000 to 500,000 distinct CDR3 sequences, 43% seen once. The TCR originated in a girl aged 2 to 10 with aplastic anemia, due to receive a stem cell transplant. The sequences come from PBMCs, collected before TCRalphabeta/CD19-depleted stem cell transplant. The chain recombines TRBV27 with TRBJ1-5, with D unresolved. The CDR3 region has the DNA TGTGCCAGCAGTTTTCGAAGGGATCAGCCCCAGCATTTT. Residues: CASSFRRDQPQHF.